This T cell receptor (beta chain) was sequenced during a study of OX40 agonist ivuxolimab in advanced cancers. Study-wide background: An anti-OX40 (CD134) antibody with agonistic activity, ivuxolimab, was administered to patients. People in dose escalation had one of these cancers: hepatocellular carcinoma, melanoma, renal cell or head and neck cancer. Study findings and constraints: The specificity for antigen of the expanded peripheral T cells was not determined. Researchers report that CD8+ T cells had, on average, more expanded clones than CD4+.

A note on this clone: What it binds is unknown.

Only in-frame clones appear in the TCRdb table, and some are missing; sequencing was by immunoSEQ multiplex PCR. The table shows about 80,000 clones, with approximately 92% occurring only once. Germline loops: CDR1 WNHNN, CDR2 SYGVQD (reference sequence). The CDR3 loop spans 11 amino acids. Trimming took 6 bases from V and 3 from J, leaving 5 bases between them. This TCR was recovered from an adult with an advanced solid tumor such as melanoma, head and neck, liver or kidney cancer. The V and J genes are TRBV10-1 and TRBJ1-2; D not resolved. This sample comprised CD4+ or CD8+ T cells sorted from blood, obtained in a trial of the OX40 agonist ivuxolimab. CDR3 protein: CASRQDYGYTF. The CDR3 DNA sequence: TGCGCCAGCAGGCAGGACTATGGCTACACCTTC.